This T cell receptor beta chain derives from a study of breast tumors, draining lymph nodes, adjacent tissues. General study results and limits: Tumors had less TCR diversity than lymph nodes, more than nontumor tissue. Luminal-like breast cancer showed significantly higher tumor–nontumor repertoire similarity than basal-like.

Breast cancer patients provided tissue from their axillary draining lymph nodes. One entry per CDR3 protein results from TCRdb running MiXCR on the multiplex PCR reads. The sample has 150,000 to 200,000 distinct CDR3 sequences, 25% to 40% seen once. For this clonotype: Its specificity is not known.

The source is a female donor with breast cancer. Some clones in this sample may be carry-over from other donors' samples. The sample consisted of axillary lymph node tissue.

The CDR3 is CASSPRQGTGANVLTF. For the CDR3, the DNA is TGTGCCAGCAGCCCTCGACAGGGGACTGGGGCCAACGTCCTGACTTTC. The chain has TRBV12-3 or TRBV12-4 and TRBJ2-6, with 8 positions matching TRBD1. The V gene end was trimmed by 6 bases and the J gene end by 2 bases; junction bases not matched to a gene: 6. The CDR3 totals 16 residues.